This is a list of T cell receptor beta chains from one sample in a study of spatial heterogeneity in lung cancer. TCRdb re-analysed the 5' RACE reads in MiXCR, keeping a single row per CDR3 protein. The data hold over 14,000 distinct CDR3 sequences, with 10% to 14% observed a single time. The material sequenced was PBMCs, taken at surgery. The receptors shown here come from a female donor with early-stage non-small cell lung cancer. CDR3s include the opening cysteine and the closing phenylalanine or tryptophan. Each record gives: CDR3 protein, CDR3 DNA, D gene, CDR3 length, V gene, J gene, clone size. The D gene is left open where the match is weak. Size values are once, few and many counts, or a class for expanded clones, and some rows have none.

cdr3_aa: CASSHTTGQGASGRVDNEQFF
cdr3_nt: TGTGCCAGCAGCCACACTACCGGACAGGGGGCGAGCGGGAGGGTTGACAATGAGCAGTTCTTC
d_call: NA
cdr3_length: 21
v_call: TRBV4-2
j_call: TRBJ2-1
clone_size: NA

cdr3_aa: CATTLRQGRHEQYF
cdr3_nt: TGTGCCACCACCTTGAGGCAGGGTCGACACGAGCAGTACTTC
d_call: NA
cdr3_length: 14
v_call: TRBV28
j_call: TRBJ2-7
clone_size: many

cdr3_aa: CASSQDSNYGYTF
cdr3_nt: TGCGCCAGCTCCCAGGACAGTAACTATGGCTACACCTTC
d_call: NA
cdr3_length: 13
v_call: TRBV5-1
j_call: TRBJ1-2
clone_size: many

cdr3_aa: CASSLLDTQYF
cdr3_nt: TGTGCCAGCAGCTTGTTGGATACGCAGTATTTT
d_call: NA
cdr3_length: 11
v_call: TRBV5-6
j_call: TRBJ2-3
clone_size: few

cdr3_aa: CASTPPDRRWGNEQFF
cdr3_nt: TGTGCCAGCACCCCCCCTGACAGGCGGTGGGGCAATGAGCAGTTCTTC
d_call: NA
cdr3_length: 16
v_call: TRBV28
j_call: TRBJ2-1
clone_size: NA

cdr3_aa: CATSDFGDLFPTF
cdr3_nt: TGTGCCACCAGTGATTTTGGGGACCTCTTTCCCACCTTC
d_call: NA
cdr3_length: 13
v_call: TRBV24-1
j_call: TRBJ1-2
clone_size: NA

cdr3_aa: CSAIDSSQGGNSPLHF
cdr3_nt: TGCAGTGCTATTGACTCGTCACAGGGAGGGAATTCACCCCTCCACTTT
d_call: NA
cdr3_length: 16
v_call: TRBV20-1
j_call: TRBJ1-6
clone_size: NA

cdr3_aa: CASRHRGLGPGANVLTF
cdr3_nt: TGTGCCAGCAGGCACAGGGGTTTAGGCCCTGGGGCCAACGTCCTGACTTTC
d_call: TRBD1
cdr3_length: 17
v_call: TRBV28
j_call: TRBJ2-6
clone_size: many

cdr3_aa: CASSPPFGGVIPTAYGYTF
cdr3_nt: TGTGCCAGCAGCCCCCCCTTTGGAGGGGTGATACCCACAGCCTATGGCTACACCTTC
d_call: NA
cdr3_length: 19
v_call: TRBV7-8
j_call: TRBJ1-2
clone_size: many

cdr3_aa: CASRAPGNTEAFF
cdr3_nt: TGTGCCAGCAGAGCTCCAGGGAACACTGAAGCTTTCTTT
d_call: NA
cdr3_length: 13
v_call: TRBV12-3/TRBV12-4
j_call: TRBJ1-1
clone_size: NA

cdr3_aa: CAWSVLYNYGYTF
cdr3_nt: TGTGCCTGGAGTGTACTCTACAACTATGGCTACACCTTC
d_call: NA
cdr3_length: 13
v_call: TRBV30
j_call: TRBJ1-2
clone_size: many

cdr3_aa: CASSLVGGTGYTF
cdr3_nt: TGTGCCAGCAGCTTAGTGGGGGGGACGGGCTACACCTTC
d_call: NA
cdr3_length: 13
v_call: TRBV7-2
j_call: TRBJ1-2
clone_size: many

cdr3_aa: CASSRLSNQPQHF
cdr3_nt: TGTGCCAGCAGTCGGCTTAGCAATCAGCCCCAGCATTTT
d_call: NA
cdr3_length: 13
v_call: TRBV27
j_call: TRBJ1-5
clone_size: medium-sized

cdr3_aa: CAWSGGGTDTQYF
cdr3_nt: TGTGCCTGGAGTGGCGGAGGCACAGATACGCAGTATTTT
d_call: NA
cdr3_length: 13
v_call: TRBV30
j_call: TRBJ2-3
clone_size: many

cdr3_aa: CASSYDRNSNQPQHF
cdr3_nt: TGTGCCAGTAGTTACGACAGGAATAGCAATCAGCCCCAGCATTTT
d_call: NA
cdr3_length: 15
v_call: TRBV19
j_call: TRBJ1-5
clone_size: many

cdr3_aa: CASSKTSPQNTGELFF
cdr3_nt: TGTGCCAGCTCCAAAACCTCACCCCAAAACACCGGGGAGCTGTTTTTT
d_call: NA
cdr3_length: 16
v_call: TRBV3-1
j_call: TRBJ2-2
clone_size: many

cdr3_aa: CASSLAGGRDQPQHF
cdr3_nt: TGTGCCAGCAGCTTAGCAGGGGGGAGAGATCAGCCCCAGCATTTT
d_call: NA
cdr3_length: 15
v_call: TRBV7-8
j_call: TRBJ1-5
clone_size: many

cdr3_aa: CASSQTGTGVTEAFF
cdr3_nt: TGCGCCAGCAGCCAGACCGGGACAGGGGTTACTGAAGCTTTCTTT
d_call: TRBD1
cdr3_length: 15
v_call: TRBV5-1
j_call: TRBJ1-1
clone_size: few

cdr3_aa: CASSLGLGEQYF
cdr3_nt: TGTGCCAGCAGTTTGGGACTCGGCGAGCAGTACTTC
d_call: NA
cdr3_length: 12
v_call: TRBV12-3/TRBV12-4
j_call: TRBJ2-7
clone_size: many

cdr3_aa: CASTGHNQPQHF
cdr3_nt: TGTGCCAGTACAGGGCACAATCAGCCCCAGCATTTT
d_call: NA
cdr3_length: 12
v_call: TRBV19
j_call: TRBJ1-5
clone_size: NA

cdr3_aa: CASRRDVREQYF
cdr3_nt: TGTGCCTCCCGAAGGGACGTACGCGAGCAGTACTTC
d_call: NA
cdr3_length: 12
v_call: TRBV12-3/TRBV12-4
j_call: TRBJ2-7
clone_size: many

cdr3_aa: CASSQAASYNEQFF
cdr3_nt: TGTGCCAGCAGCCAAGCGGCGTCCTACAATGAGCAGTTCTTC
d_call: NA
cdr3_length: 14
v_call: TRBV14
j_call: TRBJ2-1
clone_size: many

cdr3_aa: CASSGVGGGDTQYF
cdr3_nt: TGTGCCAGCTCAGGCGTCGGGGGAGGAGATACGCAGTATTTT
d_call: NA
cdr3_length: 14
v_call: TRBV18
j_call: TRBJ2-3
clone_size: NA

cdr3_aa: CASRLGRTTDTQYF
cdr3_nt: TGTGCCAGCAGGCTGGGGCGGACCACAGATACGCAGTATTTT
d_call: NA
cdr3_length: 14
v_call: TRBV6-5
j_call: TRBJ2-3
clone_size: NA

cdr3_aa: CASSSTRTSKGETQYF
cdr3_nt: TGTGCCAGCAGTTCTACCCGGACTAGCAAGGGAGAGACCCAGTACTTC
d_call: TRBD2
cdr3_length: 16
v_call: TRBV6-2/TRBV6-3
j_call: TRBJ2-5
clone_size: many

cdr3_aa: CASMLSGTDTQYF
cdr3_nt: TGCGCCAGCATGTTGAGCGGCACAGATACGCAGTATTTT
d_call: NA
cdr3_length: 13
v_call: TRBV5-1
j_call: TRBJ2-3
clone_size: NA

cdr3_aa: CSADRDGGGQPQHF
cdr3_nt: TGCAGCGCAGACCGGGACGGCGGCGGGCAGCCCCAGCATTTT
d_call: NA
cdr3_length: 14
v_call: TRBV20-1
j_call: TRBJ1-5
clone_size: many

cdr3_aa: CASSYTGLSYGYTF
cdr3_nt: TGTGCCAGCAGTTATACAGGGTTGTCGTATGGCTACACCTTC
d_call: NA
cdr3_length: 14
v_call: TRBV6-6
j_call: TRBJ1-2
clone_size: many

cdr3_aa: CSARDRSQGGYTF
cdr3_nt: TGCAGTGCTAGAGATCGTTCACAGGGCGGCTACACCTTC
d_call: NA
cdr3_length: 13
v_call: TRBV20-1
j_call: TRBJ1-2
clone_size: many

cdr3_aa: CASNQAKWGEQYF
cdr3_nt: TGTGCCAGCAACCAAGCTAAGTGGGGCGAGCAGTACTTC
d_call: NA
cdr3_length: 13
v_call: TRBV14
j_call: TRBJ2-7
clone_size: NA

cdr3_aa: CASSPPHGQGRYGYTF
cdr3_nt: TGTGCCAGCAGCCCACCACACGGTCAGGGTCGTTATGGCTACACCTTC
d_call: NA
cdr3_length: 16
v_call: TRBV3-1
j_call: TRBJ1-2
clone_size: many

cdr3_aa: CATSQGQVSYEQYF
cdr3_nt: TGTGCCACCAGTCAGGGGCAGGTTTCCTACGAGCAGTACTTC
d_call: NA
cdr3_length: 14
v_call: TRBV19
j_call: TRBJ2-7
clone_size: medium-sized

cdr3_aa: CVSTQYPLHF
cdr3_nt: TGTGTCAGCACTCAGTACCCCCTCCACTTT
d_call: NA
cdr3_length: 10
v_call: TRBV7-3
j_call: TRBJ1-6
clone_size: NA

cdr3_aa: CASSFSVGPRNEQFF
cdr3_nt: TGTGCCAGCAGTTTTAGTGTGGGCCCGAGGAATGAGCAGTTCTTC
d_call: NA
cdr3_length: 15
v_call: TRBV28
j_call: TRBJ2-1
clone_size: few

cdr3_aa: CASRESGTANIQYF
cdr3_nt: TGTGCCAGCAGAGAATCCGGGACAGCAAACATTCAGTACTTC
d_call: TRBD1
cdr3_length: 14
v_call: TRBV6-5
j_call: TRBJ2-4
clone_size: NA

cdr3_aa: CASNLQGALNTEAFF
cdr3_nt: TGTGCCAGCAACCTACAGGGGGCTCTGAACACTGAAGCTTTCTTT
d_call: TRBD1
cdr3_length: 15
v_call: TRBV7-9
j_call: TRBJ1-1
clone_size: many

cdr3_aa: CASSPPDLPAGYGYTF
cdr3_nt: TGTGCCAGCTCCCCGCCGGACCTCCCGGCCGGCTATGGCTACACCTTC
d_call: NA
cdr3_length: 16
v_call: TRBV18
j_call: TRBJ1-2
clone_size: few

cdr3_aa: CASSYSSSRTVNEKLFF
cdr3_nt: TGTGCCAGCAGTTACTCGAGTTCTCGGACAGTTAATGAAAAACTGTTTTTT
d_call: NA
cdr3_length: 17
v_call: TRBV6-6
j_call: TRBJ1-4
clone_size: many

cdr3_aa: CASSLFASTDTQYF
cdr3_nt: TGTGCCAGCAGCTTATTTGCAAGCACAGATACGCAGTATTTT
d_call: NA
cdr3_length: 14
v_call: TRBV7-2
j_call: TRBJ2-3
clone_size: many

cdr3_aa: CASSRDSSSYNEQFF
cdr3_nt: TGTGCCAGCAGTCGGGACAGTAGCTCCTACAATGAGCAGTTCTTC
d_call: TRBD1
cdr3_length: 15
v_call: TRBV5-4
j_call: TRBJ2-1
clone_size: NA

cdr3_aa: CASLPGWAAQYF
cdr3_nt: TGTGCCTCACTTCCGGGGTGGGCGGCGCAGTATTTT
d_call: NA
cdr3_length: 12
v_call: TRBV6-5
j_call: TRBJ2-3
clone_size: many

cdr3_aa: CASSVDGRNTGELFF
cdr3_nt: TGTGCCAGCAGCGTAGATGGAAGAAACACCGGGGAGCTGTTTTTT
d_call: NA
cdr3_length: 15
v_call: TRBV9
j_call: TRBJ2-2
clone_size: many

cdr3_aa: CASSLGSLAGLNNEQFF
cdr3_nt: TGTGCCAGCAGCTTAGGGTCCCTAGCGGGGCTAAACAATGAGCAGTTCTTC
d_call: TRBD2
cdr3_length: 17
v_call: TRBV11-2
j_call: TRBJ2-1
clone_size: few

cdr3_aa: CASSQRRGRVGMVGNTIYF
cdr3_nt: TGTGCCAGCAGCCAACGGAGGGGGAGAGTAGGAATGGTGGGAAACACCATATATTTT
d_call: NA
cdr3_length: 19
v_call: TRBV6-1
j_call: TRBJ1-3
clone_size: many

cdr3_aa: CASSLGLGTRIQETQYF
cdr3_nt: TGTGCCAGCAGTTTGGGTCTCGGGACTAGAATACAAGAGACCCAGTACTTC
d_call: TRBD2
cdr3_length: 17
v_call: TRBV12-3/TRBV12-4
j_call: TRBJ2-5
clone_size: many

cdr3_aa: CASSWGDQPQHF
cdr3_nt: TGTGCCAGCAGCTGGGGGGATCAGCCCCAGCATTTT
d_call: NA
cdr3_length: 12
v_call: TRBV7-9
j_call: TRBJ1-5
clone_size: many